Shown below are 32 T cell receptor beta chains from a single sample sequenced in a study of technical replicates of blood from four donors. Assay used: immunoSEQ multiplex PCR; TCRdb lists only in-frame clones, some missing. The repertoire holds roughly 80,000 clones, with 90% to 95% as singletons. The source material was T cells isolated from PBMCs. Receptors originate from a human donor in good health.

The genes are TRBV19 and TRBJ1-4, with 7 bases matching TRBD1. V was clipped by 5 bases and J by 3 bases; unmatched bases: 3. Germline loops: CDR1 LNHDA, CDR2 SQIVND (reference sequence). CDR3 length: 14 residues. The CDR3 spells CASSGTAANEKLFF. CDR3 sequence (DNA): TGTGCCAGTAGTGGGACAGCTGCTAATGAAAAACTGTTTTTT.

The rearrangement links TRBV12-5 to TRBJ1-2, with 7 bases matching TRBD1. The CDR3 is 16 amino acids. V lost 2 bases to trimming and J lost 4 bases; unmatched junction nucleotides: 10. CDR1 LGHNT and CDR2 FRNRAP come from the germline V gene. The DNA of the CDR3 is TGTGCTAGTGGTTTGTCCCGGACAGGAAATGGCTATGGCTACACCTTC. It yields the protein CASGLSRTGNGYGYTF.

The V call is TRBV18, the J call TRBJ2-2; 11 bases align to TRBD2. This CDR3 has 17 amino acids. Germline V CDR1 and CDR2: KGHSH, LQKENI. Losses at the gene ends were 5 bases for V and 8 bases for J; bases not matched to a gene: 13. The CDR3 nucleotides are TGTGCCAGCTCATCCTCCGGGACTAGCGGTGGCCTAGGGGAGCTGTTTTTT. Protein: CASSSSGTSGGLGELFF.

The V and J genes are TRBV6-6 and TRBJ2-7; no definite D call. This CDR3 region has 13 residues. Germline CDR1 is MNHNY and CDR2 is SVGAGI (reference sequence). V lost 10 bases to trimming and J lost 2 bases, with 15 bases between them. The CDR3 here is CATKSALPYEQYF. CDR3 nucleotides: TGTGCCACTAAAAGCGCCCTCCCCTACGAGCAGTACTTC.

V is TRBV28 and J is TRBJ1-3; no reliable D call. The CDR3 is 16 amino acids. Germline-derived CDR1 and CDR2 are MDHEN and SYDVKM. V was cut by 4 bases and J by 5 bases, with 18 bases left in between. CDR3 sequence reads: CASSSPDYPSRNTIYF. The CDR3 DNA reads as TGTGCCAGCAGTTCTCCCGACTACCCCTCGAGAAACACCATATATTTT.

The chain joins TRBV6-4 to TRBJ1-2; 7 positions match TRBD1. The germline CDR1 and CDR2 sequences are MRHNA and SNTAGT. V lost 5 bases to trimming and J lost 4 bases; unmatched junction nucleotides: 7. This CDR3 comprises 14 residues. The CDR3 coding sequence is TGTGCCAGCAGTTATCGACAGGGCAGCTATGGCTACACCTTC. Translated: CASSYRQGSYGYTF.

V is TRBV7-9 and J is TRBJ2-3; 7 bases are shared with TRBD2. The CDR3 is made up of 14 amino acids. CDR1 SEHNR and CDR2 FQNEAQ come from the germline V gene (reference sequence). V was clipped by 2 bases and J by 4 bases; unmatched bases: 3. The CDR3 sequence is CASSLLREADTQYF. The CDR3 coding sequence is TGTGCCAGCAGCTTACTACGGGAGGCAGATACGCAGTATTTT.

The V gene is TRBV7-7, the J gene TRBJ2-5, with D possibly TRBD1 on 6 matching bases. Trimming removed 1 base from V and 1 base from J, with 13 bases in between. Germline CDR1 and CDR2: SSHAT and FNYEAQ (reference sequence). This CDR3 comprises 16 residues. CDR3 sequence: CASSLVIGTTQETQYF. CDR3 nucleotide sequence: TGTGCCAGCAGCTTAGTGATAGGGACAACCCAAGAGACCCAGTACTTC.

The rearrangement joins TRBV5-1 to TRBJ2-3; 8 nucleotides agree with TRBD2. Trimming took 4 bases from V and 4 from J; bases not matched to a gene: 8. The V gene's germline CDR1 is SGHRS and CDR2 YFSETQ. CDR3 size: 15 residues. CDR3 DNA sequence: TGCGCCAGCAGCACCCTGACTAGCGAAGCAGATACGCAGTATTTT. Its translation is CASSTLTSEADTQYF.

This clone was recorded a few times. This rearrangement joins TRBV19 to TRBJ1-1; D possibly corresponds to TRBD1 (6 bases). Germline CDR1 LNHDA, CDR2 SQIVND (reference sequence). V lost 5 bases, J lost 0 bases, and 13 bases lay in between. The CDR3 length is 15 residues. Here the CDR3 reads CASSPYRELNTEAFF. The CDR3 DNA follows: TGTGCCAGTAGTCCTTACAGGGAGTTGAACACTGAAGCTTTCTTT.

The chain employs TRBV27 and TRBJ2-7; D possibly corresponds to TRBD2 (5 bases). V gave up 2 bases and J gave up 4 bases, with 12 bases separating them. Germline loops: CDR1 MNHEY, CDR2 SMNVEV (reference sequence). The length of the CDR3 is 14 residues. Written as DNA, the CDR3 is TGTGCCAGCAGTTTAATCGGGGAGAGGTACGAGCAGTACTTC. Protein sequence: CASSLIGERYEQYF.

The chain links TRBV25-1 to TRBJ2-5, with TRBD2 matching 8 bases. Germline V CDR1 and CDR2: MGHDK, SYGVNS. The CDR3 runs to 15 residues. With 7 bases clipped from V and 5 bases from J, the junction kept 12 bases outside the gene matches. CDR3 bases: TGTGCCAGCAAGGGGTGGCGGGAGGAGTGGGAGACCCAGTACTTC. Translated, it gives CASKGWREEWETQYF.

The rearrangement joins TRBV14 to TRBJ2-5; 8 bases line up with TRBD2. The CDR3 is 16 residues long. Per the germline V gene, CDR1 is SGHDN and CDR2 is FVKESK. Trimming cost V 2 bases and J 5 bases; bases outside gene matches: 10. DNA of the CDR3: TGTGCCAGCAGCCAACTAGCGGGCGTCGGGCGGGAGACCCAGTACTTC. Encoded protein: CASSQLAGVGRETQYF.

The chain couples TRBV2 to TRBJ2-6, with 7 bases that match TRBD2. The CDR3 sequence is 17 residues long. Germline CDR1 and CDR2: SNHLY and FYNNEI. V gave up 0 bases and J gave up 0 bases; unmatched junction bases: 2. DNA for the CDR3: TGTGCCAGCAGTGAAGCTAGCGGGTACTCTGGGGCCAACGTCCTGACTTTC. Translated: CASSEASGYSGANVLTF. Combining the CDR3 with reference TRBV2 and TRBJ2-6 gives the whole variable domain EPEVTQTPSHQVTQMGQEVILRCVPISNHLYFYWYRQILGQKVEFLVSFYNNEISEKSEIFDDQFSVERPDGSNFTLKIRSTKLEDSAMYFCASSEASGYSGANVLTFGAGSRLTVL.

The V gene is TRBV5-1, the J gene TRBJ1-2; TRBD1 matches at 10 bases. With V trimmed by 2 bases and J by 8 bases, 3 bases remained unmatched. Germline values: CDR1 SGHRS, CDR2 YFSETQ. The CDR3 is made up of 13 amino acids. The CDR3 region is CASSFGTGEGYTF. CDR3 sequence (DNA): TGCGCCAGCAGCTTCGGGACAGGGGAAGGCTACACCTTC.

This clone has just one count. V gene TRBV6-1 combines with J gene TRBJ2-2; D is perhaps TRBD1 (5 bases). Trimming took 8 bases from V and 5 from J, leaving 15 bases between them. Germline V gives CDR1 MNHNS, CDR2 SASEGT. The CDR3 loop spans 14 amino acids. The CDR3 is CASGNPGNTGELFF. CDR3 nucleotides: TGTGCCAGCGGGAACCCAGGGAATACCGGGGAGCTGTTTTTT.

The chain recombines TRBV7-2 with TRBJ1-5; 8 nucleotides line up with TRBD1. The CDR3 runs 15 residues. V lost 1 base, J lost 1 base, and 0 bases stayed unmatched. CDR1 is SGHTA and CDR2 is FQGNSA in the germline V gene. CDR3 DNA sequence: TGTGCCAGCAGCTTAGGGGACAGGAGCAATCAGCCCCAGCATTTT. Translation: CASSLGDRSNQPQHF.

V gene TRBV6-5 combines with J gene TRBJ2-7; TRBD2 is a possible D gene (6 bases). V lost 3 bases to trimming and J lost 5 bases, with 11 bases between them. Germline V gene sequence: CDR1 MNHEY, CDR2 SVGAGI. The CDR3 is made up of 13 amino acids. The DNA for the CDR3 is TGTGCCAGCAGTTATGGTGGGGGGAACGAGCAGTACTTC. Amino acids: CASSYGGGNEQYF.

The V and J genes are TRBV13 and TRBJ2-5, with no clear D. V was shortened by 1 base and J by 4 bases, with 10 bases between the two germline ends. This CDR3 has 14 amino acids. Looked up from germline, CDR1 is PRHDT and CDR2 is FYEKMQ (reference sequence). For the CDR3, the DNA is TGTGCCAGCAGCTTAGAGTTAGCCCCAGAGACCCAGTACTTC. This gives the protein CASSLELAPETQYF.

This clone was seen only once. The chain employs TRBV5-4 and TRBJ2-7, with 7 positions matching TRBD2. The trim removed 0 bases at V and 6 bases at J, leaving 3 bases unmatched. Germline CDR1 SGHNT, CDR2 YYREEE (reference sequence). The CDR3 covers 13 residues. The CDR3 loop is CASSLGLASEQYF. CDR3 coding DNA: TGTGCCAGCAGCTTGGGACTAGCTTCCGAGCAGTACTTC.

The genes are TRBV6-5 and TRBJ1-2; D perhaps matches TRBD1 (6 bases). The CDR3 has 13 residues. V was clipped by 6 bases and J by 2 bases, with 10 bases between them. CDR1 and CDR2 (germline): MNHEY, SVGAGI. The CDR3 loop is CASRPTGNYGYTF. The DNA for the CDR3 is TGTGCCAGCAGACCTACAGGGAACTATGGCTACACCTTC.

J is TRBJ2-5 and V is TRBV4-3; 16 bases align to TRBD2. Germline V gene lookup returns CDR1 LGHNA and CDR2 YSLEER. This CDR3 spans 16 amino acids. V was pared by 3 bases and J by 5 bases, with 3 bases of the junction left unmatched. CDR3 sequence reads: CASSQGLAGGLETQYF. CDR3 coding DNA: TGCGCCAGCAGCCAGGGACTAGCGGGAGGGCTGGAGACCCAGTACTTC.

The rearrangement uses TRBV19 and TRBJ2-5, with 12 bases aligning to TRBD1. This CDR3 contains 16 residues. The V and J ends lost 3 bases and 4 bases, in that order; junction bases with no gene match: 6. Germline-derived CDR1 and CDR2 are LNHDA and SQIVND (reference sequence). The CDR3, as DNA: TGTGCCAGTAGTATTGGGGGACAGGGGGCAAGAGAGACCCAGTACTTC. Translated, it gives CASSIGGQGARETQYF.

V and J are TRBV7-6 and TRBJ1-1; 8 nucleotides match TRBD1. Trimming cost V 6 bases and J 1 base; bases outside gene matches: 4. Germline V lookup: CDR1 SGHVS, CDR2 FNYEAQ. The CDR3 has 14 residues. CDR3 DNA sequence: TGTGCCAGCAGTAGACAGGGGCCGAACACTGAAGCTTTCTTT. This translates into CASSRQGPNTEAFF.

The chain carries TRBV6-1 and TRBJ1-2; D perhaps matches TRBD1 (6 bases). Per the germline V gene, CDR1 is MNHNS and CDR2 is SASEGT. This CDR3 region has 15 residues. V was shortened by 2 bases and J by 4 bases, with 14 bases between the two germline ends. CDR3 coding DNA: TGTGCCAGCAGTGAAAGAAAGGGGGGGGGCTATGGCTACACCTTC. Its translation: CASSERKGGGYGYTF.

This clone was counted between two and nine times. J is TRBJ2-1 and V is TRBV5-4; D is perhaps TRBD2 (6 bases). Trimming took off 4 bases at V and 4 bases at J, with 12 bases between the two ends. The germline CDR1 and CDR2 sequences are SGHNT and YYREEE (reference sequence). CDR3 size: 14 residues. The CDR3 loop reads CASSAGLLYNEQFF. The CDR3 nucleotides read TGTGCCAGCAGCGCGGGACTCCTGTACAATGAGCAGTTCTTC.

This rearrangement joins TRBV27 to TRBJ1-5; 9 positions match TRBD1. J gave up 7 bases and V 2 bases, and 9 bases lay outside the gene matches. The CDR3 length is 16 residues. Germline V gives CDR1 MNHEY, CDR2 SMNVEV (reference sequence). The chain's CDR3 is CASSLTGTGLGQPQHF. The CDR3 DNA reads TGTGCCAGCAGTTTAACCGGGACAGGGCTTGGCCAGCCCCAGCATTTT.

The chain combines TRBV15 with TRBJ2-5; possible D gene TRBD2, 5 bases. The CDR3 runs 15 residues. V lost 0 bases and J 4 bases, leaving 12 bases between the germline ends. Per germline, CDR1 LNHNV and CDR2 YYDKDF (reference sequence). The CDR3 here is CATSRDEGGAETQYF. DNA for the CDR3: TGTGCCACCAGCAGAGATGAAGGAGGAGCAGAGACCCAGTACTTC.

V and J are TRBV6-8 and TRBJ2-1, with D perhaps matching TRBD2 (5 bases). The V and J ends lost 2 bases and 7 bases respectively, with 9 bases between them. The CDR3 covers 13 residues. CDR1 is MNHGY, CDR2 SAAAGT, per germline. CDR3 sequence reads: CASSYRTCNEQFF. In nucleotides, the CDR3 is TGTGCCAGCAGTTACCGGACTTGTAATGAGCAGTTCTTC.

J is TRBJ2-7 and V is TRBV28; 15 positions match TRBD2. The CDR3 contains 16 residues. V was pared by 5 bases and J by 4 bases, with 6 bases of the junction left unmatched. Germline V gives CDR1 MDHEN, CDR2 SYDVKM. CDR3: CASSQGLAGGQYEQYF. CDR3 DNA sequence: TGTGCCAGCAGTCAAGGACTAGCGGGAGGGCAATACGAGCAGTACTTC.

The CDR3: CATVNTEAFF. CDR3 nucleotides: TGCGCCACCGTGAACACTGAAGCTTTCTTT. The V call is TRBV5-1, the J call TRBJ1-1; D not certain. This CDR3 spans 10 amino acids. CDR1 is SGHRS, CDR2 YFSETQ, per germline. V shed 9 bases and J shed 0 bases, with 3 bases lying between them.

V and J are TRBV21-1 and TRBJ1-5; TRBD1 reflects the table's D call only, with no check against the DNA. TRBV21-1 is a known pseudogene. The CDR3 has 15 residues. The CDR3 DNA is TGTGCCAGCAGCAAAGCGACAGGGAGGCACCAGCCCCAGCATTTT. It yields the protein CASSKATGRHQPQHF.